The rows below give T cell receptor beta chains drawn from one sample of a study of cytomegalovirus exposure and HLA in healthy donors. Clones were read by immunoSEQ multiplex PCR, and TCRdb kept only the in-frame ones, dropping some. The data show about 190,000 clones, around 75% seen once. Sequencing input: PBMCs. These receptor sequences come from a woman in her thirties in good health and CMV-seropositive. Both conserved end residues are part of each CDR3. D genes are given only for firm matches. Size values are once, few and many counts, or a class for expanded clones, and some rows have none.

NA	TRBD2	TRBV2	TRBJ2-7	TGTGCCAGCACGGGGGGGGCCTACGAGCAGTACTTC	CASTGGAYEQYF
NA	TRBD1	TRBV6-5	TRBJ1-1	TGTGCCAGCAGTTCCGACGGGACAGTTACCACTGAAGCTTTCTTT	CASSSDGTVTTEAFF
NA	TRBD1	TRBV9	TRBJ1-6	TGTGCCAGCAGCGGACCACAGGGGGCGGATAATTCACCCCTCCACTTT	CASSGPQGADNSPLHF
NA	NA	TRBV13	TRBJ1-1	TGTGCCAGCAGCTTCCCAGGGGATTGGGCTGAAGCTTTCTTT	CASSFPGDWAEAFF
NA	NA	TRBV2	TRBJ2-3	TGTGCCAGCAGTGAGATAGTCCCAGATACGCAGTATTTT	CASSEIVPDTQYF
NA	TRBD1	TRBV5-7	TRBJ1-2	TGTGCCAGCAGAACAGGGGAAGACTTCCCCTTGGCTGGCTACACCTTC	CASRTGEDFPLAGYTF
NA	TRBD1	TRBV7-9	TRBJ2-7	TGTTCCAGCAGTCCGGACAGGGTCCCCTACGAGCAGTACTTC	CSSSPDRVPYEQYF
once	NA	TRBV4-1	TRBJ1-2	TGCGCCAGCAGCAGTTTTGGGGGGGCAGGGCCTAACTATGGCTACACCTTC	CASSSFGGAGPNYGYTF
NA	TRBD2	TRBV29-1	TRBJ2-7	TGCAGCGCCCGGGTTATTGGGACTAACTCCTACGAGCAGTACTTC	CSARVIGTNSYEQYF
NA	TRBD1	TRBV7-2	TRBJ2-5	TGTGCCAGCAGCGACGGGACAGAGATACAAGAGACCCAGTACTTC	CASSDGTEIQETQYF
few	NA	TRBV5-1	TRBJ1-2	TGCGCCAGCAGCTTGGCAGATTCCTATGGCTACACCTTC	CASSLADSYGYTF
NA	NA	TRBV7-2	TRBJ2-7	TGTGCCAGCAGCCCCGGGTACGAGCAGTACTTC	CASSPGYEQYF
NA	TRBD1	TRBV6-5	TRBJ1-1	TGTGCCAGCAGTTGGGACAGGCTCCCCGCTGAAGCTTTCTTT	CASSWDRLPAEAFF
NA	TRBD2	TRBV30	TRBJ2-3	TGTGCCTGGAGTACTAGCGGGGGCACAGATACGCAGTATTTT	CAWSTSGGTDTQYF
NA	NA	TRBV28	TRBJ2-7	TGTGCCAGCAGTCCTGGTGGGGCGATCCTTTACGAGCAGTACTTC	CASSPGGAILYEQYF
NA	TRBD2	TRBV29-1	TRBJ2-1	TGCAGCGGGGGACTAGCGGGAGGGACCAATGAGCAGTTCTTC	CSGGLAGGTNEQFF
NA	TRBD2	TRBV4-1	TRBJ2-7	TGCGCCAGCGCCTATCGGGCTAGCGGCTACGAGCAGTACTTC	CASAYRASGYEQYF
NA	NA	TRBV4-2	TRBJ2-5	TGTGCCAGCAGCCAAGATTGGCGACAGCAGTACTTC	CASSQDWRQQYF
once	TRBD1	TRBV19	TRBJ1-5	TGTGCCAGTGCAACAGGGGGAGGTAGGGATCAGCCCCAGCATTTT	CASATGGGRDQPQHF
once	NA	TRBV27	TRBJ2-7	TGTGCCAGCAGTCCTCAGGGGTTTACTTACGAGCAGTACTTC	CASSPQGFTYEQYF
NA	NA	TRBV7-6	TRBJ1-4	TGTGCCAGCAGCTTAGGGGCCAGGGGAGAAGAAAAACTGTTTTTT	CASSLGARGEEKLFF
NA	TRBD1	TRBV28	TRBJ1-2	TGTGCCAGCAGTTTCCGACAGGGTCGGAACTATGGCTACACCTTC	CASSFRQGRNYGYTF
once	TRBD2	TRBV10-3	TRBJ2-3	TGTGCCATCAGGGGGGGGACGGGAAATACGCAGTATTTT	CAIRGGTGNTQYF
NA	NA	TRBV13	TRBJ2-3	TGTGCCAGCAGCTTAAAGGGGGGGAGCACAGATACGCAGTATTTT	CASSLKGGSTDTQYF
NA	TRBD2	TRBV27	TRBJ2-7	TGTGCCAGCAGATGGACTAGCGACTCCTACGAGCAGTACTTC	CASRWTSDSYEQYF
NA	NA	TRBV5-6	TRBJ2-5	TGTGCCAGCAGCTTGCGACAGGCTAGATACCAAGAGACCCAGTACTTC	CASSLRQARYQETQYF
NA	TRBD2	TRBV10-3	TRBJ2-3	TGTGCCATCAGTGAGAGACTAGCGGGGGAGCGAGGTACGCAGTATTTT	CAISERLAGERGTQYF
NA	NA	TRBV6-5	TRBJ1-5	TGTGCCAGCAGTTCGTCAGGGGTTTATAGCAATCAGCCCCAGCATTTT	CASSSSGVYSNQPQHF
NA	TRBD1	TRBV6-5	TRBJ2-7	TGTGCCAGCAGTTACAGCGGACAGGGCCGCTACGAGCAGTACTTC	CASSYSGQGRYEQYF
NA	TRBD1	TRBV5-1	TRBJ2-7	TGCGCCAGCAGTTGGACAGGGGAATACGAGCAGTACTTC	CASSWTGEYEQYF
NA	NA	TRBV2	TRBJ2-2	TGTGCCAGCAGTGATTCAGGGACCGGGGAGCTGTTTTTT	CASSDSGTGELFF
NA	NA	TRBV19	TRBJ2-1	TGTGCCAGTAGTATGGGTTGGGGCCTGGATGAGCAGTTCTTC	CASSMGWGLDEQFF
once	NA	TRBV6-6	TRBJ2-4	TGTGCCAGCTTCCGAACGACGGGGGAAAACATTCAGTACTTC	CASFRTTGENIQYF
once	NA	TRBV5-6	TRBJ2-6	TGTGCCAGCAGCTTCCCTGGACAATCTTCCAACGTCCTGACTTTC	CASSFPGQSSNVLTF
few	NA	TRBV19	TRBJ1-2	TGTGCCAGTAGTCGGGACATTTTTTATGGCTACACCTTC	CASSRDIFYGYTF
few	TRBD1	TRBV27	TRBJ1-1	TGTGCCAGCAGTTTATTCAGGGGGAGGACTGAAGCTTTCTTT	CASSLFRGRTEAFF
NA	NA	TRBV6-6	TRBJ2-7	TGTGCCAGCAGGGAATTACTAGTTTTTCTCCACGAGCAGTACTTC	CASRELLVFLHEQYF
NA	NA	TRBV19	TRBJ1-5	TGTGCCAGTAGGCATGGGATCGGGAGGGTCGATCAGCCCCAGCATTTT	CASRHGIGRVDQPQHF
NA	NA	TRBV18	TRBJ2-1	TGTGCCAGCTCCAAGAGGGTGGATGAGCAGTTCTTC	CASSKRVDEQFF
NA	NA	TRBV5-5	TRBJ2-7	TGTGCCAGCAGCTTGGGAGGGAGCTCCTACGAGCAGTACTTC	CASSLGGSSYEQYF
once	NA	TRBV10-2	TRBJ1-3	TGCGCCAGCAGAGGGGCGGTAGCTGGAAACACCATATATTTT	CASRGAVAGNTIYF
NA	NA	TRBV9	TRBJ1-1	TGTGCCAGCAGCACAGAGAACACTGAAGCTTTCTTT	CASSTENTEAFF
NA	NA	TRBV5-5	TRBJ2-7	TGTGCCAGCAGCTTATTCCTCTACGAGCAGTACTTC	CASSLFLYEQYF
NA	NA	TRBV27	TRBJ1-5	TGTGCCAGCAGTTCGTTTCGACAGTCCCTTAATCCTAGCAATCAGCCCCAGCATTTT	CASSSFRQSLNPSNQPQHF
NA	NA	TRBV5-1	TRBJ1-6	TGCGCCAGCAGCTTGGATAACCCGGGGGGACCCCTCCACTTT	CASSLDNPGGPLHF
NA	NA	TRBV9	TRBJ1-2	TGTGCCAGCAGCGTAGCGGGTGGAGTCTATGGCTACACCTTC	CASSVAGGVYGYTF
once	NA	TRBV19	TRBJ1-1	TGTGCCAGTAGTATTCTGTTAGCCTTACAGGGAGAGGGAAGTATCACTGAAGCTTTCTTT	CASSILLALQGEGSITEAFF
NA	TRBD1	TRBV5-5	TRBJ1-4	TGTGCCAGCAGCCCCCCGGGACAGGGATCCGTTAATGAAAAACTGTTTTTT	CASSPPGQGSVNEKLFF
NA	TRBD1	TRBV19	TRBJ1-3	TGTGCCAGCCGACAGGGGGCATCTGGAAACACCATATATTTT	CASRQGASGNTIYF
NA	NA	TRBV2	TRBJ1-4	TGTGCCAGCAGTGATTTTGAGGCAGTGACTAATGAAAAACTGTTTTTT	CASSDFEAVTNEKLFF
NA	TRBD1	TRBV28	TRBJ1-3	TGTGCCAGCAGCGTTACAGGGGGCTTGACAAACACCATATATTTT	CASSVTGGLTNTIYF
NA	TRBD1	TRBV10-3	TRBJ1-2	TGTGCCATACACGCGGGACAGGGTTCCTATGGCTACACCTTC	CAIHAGQGSYGYTF
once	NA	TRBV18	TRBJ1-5	TGTGCCAGCTCACCCTCTCCCTCGGGCAATCAGCCCCAGCATTTT	CASSPSPSGNQPQHF
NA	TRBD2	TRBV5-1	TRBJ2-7	TGCGCCAGCAGCTTGATCACTAGCGGGGCCGACGACTCCTACGAGCAGTACTTC	CASSLITSGADDSYEQYF
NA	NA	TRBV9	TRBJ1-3	TGTGCCAGCAGCGTATACCCGGGGCCAGGGACAATTGGGGGAAACACCATATATTTT	CASSVYPGPGTIGGNTIYF
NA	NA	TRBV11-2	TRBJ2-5	TGTGCCAGCAGCTCAGGGGTAGAGGCCCAGTACTTC	CASSSGVEAQYF
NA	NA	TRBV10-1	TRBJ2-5	TGCGCCAGCAGTGAGTCGCCAGGATTTTGGACCCAGTACTTC	CASSESPGFWTQYF
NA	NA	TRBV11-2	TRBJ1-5	TGTGCCAGCAGCTTAGGGGGACCTGACAGGCTTTACACTATCGAACCCCAGCATTTT	CASSLGGPDRLYTIEPQHF
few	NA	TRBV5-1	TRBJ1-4	TGCGCCAGCAGCGCTGGGGAGGAACTGTTTTTT	CASSAGEELFF